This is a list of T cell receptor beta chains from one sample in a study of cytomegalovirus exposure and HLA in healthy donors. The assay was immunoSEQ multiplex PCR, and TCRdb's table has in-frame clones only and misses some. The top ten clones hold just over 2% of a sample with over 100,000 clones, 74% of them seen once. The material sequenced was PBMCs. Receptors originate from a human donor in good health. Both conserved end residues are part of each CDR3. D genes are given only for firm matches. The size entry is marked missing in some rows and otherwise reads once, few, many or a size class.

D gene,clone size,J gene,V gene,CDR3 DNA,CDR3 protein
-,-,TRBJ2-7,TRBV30,TGTGCCTGGAGTGTACCCGGGACAAACGAGCAGTACTTC,CAWSVPGTNEQYF
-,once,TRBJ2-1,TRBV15,TGTGCCACCAGCAGAGTGGTTAGCTCCAATGAGCAGTTCTTC,CATSRVVSSNEQFF
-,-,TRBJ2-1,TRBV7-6,TGTGCCAGCAGCCGAAGCCCCGTCCCCAATGAGCAGTTCTTC,CASSRSPVPNEQFF
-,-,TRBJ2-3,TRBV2,TGTGCCAGCAGTGAAGGTCGGGGTAGCATGCCAGATACGCAGTATTTT,CASSEGRGSMPDTQYF
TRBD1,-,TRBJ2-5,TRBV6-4,TGTGCCAGCAGCCGAGACAGGGGAGAGACCCAGTACTTC,CASSRDRGETQYF
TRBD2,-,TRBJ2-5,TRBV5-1,TGCGCCAGCAGCTTGGGGACTAGCGGCAAAGAGACCCAGTACTTC,CASSLGTSGKETQYF
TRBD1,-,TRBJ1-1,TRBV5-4,TGTGCCAGCAGCAGTCAGGACAGGGGTGGTGAAGCTTTCTTT,CASSSQDRGGEAFF
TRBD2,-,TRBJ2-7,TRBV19,TGTGCCAGTAGTATCGGATCCCGCGGGGGTAGGTACGAGCAGTACTTC,CASSIGSRGGRYEQYF
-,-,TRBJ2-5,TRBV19,TGTGCCAGTAGTATAAATATCGGAGGGTTAGAGACCCAGTACTTC,CASSINIGGLETQYF
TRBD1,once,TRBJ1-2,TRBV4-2,TGTGCCAGCAGCCAAGACTCCGGGACAGGGGGCTTAAGAGGCTATGGCTACACCTTC,CASSQDSGTGGLRGYGYTF
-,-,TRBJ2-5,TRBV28,TGTGCCAGCAGTTGGGGGGTCCCCGGGGAGACCCAGTACTTC,CASSWGVPGETQYF
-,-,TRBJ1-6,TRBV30,TGTGCCTGGACCAGGGATAATTCACCCCTCCACTTT,CAWTRDNSPLHF
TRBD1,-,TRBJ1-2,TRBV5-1,TGCGCCAGCAGCACCGGGACAGGACGGTACTCCGGGGGCTACACCTTC,CASSTGTGRYSGGYTF
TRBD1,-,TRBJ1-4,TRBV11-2,TGTGCCAGCAGCCCAGGGTTGACAGGGAATGAAAAACTGTTTTTT,CASSPGLTGNEKLFF
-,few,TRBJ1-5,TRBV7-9,TGTGCCAGCAGCCCCCTAGGACAGTCCAATCAGCCCCAGCATTTT,CASSPLGQSNQPQHF
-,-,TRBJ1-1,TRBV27,TGTGCCAGCAGTCCAGACGGAACTCAGGGTATGAACACTGAAGCTTTCTTT,CASSPDGTQGMNTEAFF
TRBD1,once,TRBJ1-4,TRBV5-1,TGCGCCAGCAGAGTGGGACAGAGGAATGAAAAACTGTTTTTT,CASRVGQRNEKLFF
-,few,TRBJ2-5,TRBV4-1,TGCGCCAGCGGGACGGGACTCCACCAAGAGACCCAGTACTTC,CASGTGLHQETQYF
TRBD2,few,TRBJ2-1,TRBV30,TGTGCCGCCCCGCGACTAGCGGGTAATGAGCAGTTCTTC,CAAPRLAGNEQFF
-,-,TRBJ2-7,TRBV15,TGTGCCACCAGCGTTTCTGGGCTCTCCTACGAGCAGTACTTC,CATSVSGLSYEQYF
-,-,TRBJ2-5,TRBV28,TGTGCCAGCAGTCTCACCCCTACAGGGTCAGAGACCCAGTACTTC,CASSLTPTGSETQYF
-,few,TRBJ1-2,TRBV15,TGTGCCACCAGCATTGGGAGACTGGCGAGTGGCTACACCTTC,CATSIGRLASGYTF
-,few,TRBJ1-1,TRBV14,TGTGCCAGCAGCGCACAGATGAACACTGAAGCTTTCTTT,CASSAQMNTEAFF
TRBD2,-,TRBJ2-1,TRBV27,TGTGCCAGCAGTGCCCGGATTACGGCCGGGACTAGCGAGCAGTTCTTC,CASSARITAGTSEQFF
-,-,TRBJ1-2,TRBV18,TGTGCCAGCTCACGCAGTAACTATGGCTACACCTTC,CASSRSNYGYTF
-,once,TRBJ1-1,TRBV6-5,TGTGCCAGCAGTTACTCACCGGGGTTGAACACTGAAGCTTTCTTT,CASSYSPGLNTEAFF
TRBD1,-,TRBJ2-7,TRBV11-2,TGTGCCAGCAGCCTGGACAGGGGTGAGCAGTACTTC,CASSLDRGEQYF
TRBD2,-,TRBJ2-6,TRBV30,TGTGCCCTGACTAGCGGCTCCGTCGGGGCCAACGTCCTGACTTTC,CALTSGSVGANVLTF
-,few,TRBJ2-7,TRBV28,TGTGCCAGCAGTTTATGGGGCAACTCCTACGAGCAGTACTTC,CASSLWGNSYEQYF
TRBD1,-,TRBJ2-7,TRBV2,TGTGCCAGCAGAGGGACAGGGGGGACCTACGAGCAGTACTTC,CASRGTGGTYEQYF
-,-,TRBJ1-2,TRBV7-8,TGTGCCAGCAGCCTTGGCGGCCTGTCGAATGGCTACACCTTC,CASSLGGLSNGYTF